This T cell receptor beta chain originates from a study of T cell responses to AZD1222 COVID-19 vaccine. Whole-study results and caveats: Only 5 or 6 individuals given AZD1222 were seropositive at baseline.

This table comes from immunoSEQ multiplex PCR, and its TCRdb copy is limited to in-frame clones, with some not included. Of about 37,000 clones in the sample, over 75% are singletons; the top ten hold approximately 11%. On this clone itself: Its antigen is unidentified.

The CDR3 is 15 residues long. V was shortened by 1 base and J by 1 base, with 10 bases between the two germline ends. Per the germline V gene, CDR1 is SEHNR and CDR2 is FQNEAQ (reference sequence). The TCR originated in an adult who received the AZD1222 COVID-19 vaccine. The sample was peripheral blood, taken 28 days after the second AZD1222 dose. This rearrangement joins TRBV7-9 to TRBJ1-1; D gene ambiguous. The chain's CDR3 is CASSLVVTGNTEAFF. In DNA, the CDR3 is TGTGCCAGCAGCTTAGTGGTAACGGGGAACACTGAAGCTTTCTTT.